A selection of T cell receptor beta chains follows, all from one sample in a study of blood T cell repertoires in COVID-19. TCRdb keeps only in-frame clones here, not all; method: immunoSEQ multiplex PCR. In the table there are approximately 300,000 clones, 70% to 90% of which are singletons. The material sequenced was peripheral blood. The receptors come from a woman aged 45-59 years with active or convalescent COVID-19. Both conserved end residues are part of each CDR3. A D gene is named only where the DNA matches it firmly. Where a row states a size, it is once, few, many or the class of an expanded clone; other rows omit it.

>TRBV3-1/TRBV3-2|.|TRBJ2-7|TRBD1
TGTGCCAGCAGCTCACGGACAGGACCACCCTACGAGCAGTACTTC
CASSSRTGPPYEQYF
>TRBV7-2|.|TRBJ2-1|TRBD2
TGTGCCAGCAGCCTAGCGGGAGGGCGTGGAAATGAGCAGTTCTTC
CASSLAGGRGNEQFF
>TRBV27|.|TRBJ2-4|TRBD1
TGTGCCAGCAGTCCGAAGACAGGGGTCCCATCGGTAACCAAAAACATTCAGTACTTC
CASSPKTGVPSVTKNIQYF
>TRBV6-1|.|TRBJ2-5|.
TGTGCCAGCAGTGAACAGGGCAGGAGAGAGACCCAGTACTTC
CASSEQGRRETQYF
>TRBV3-1/TRBV3-2|.|TRBJ2-1|TRBD1
TGTGCCAGCAGCCCCTCAGGGGGCGGGACAGAGCAGTTCTTC
CASSPSGGGTEQFF
>TRBV11-3|.|TRBJ1-2|.
TGTGCCAGCAGCCAAGACGGGGGAGGAGGCTACACCTTC
CASSQDGGGGYTF
>TRBV7-9|.|TRBJ1-2|TRBD1
TGTGCCAGCAGCTTACAGGGGGCCTATGGCTACACCTTC
CASSLQGAYGYTF
>TRBV18|.|TRBJ2-7|TRBD1
TGTGCCAGCTCACTAGAGGGGACAGGGGGCTTTGAGCAGTACTTC
CASSLEGTGGFEQYF
>TRBV4-2|.|TRBJ1-4|TRBD1
TGTGCCAGCAGCCCCCCCCTGGGACAGGGAGGTGAAAAACTGTTTTTT
CASSPPLGQGGEKLFF
>TRBV19|.|TRBJ2-1|TRBD2
TGTGCCAGTAGTATTACTAGCGGGAGCACCTACAATGAGCAGTTCTTC
CASSITSGSTYNEQFF
>TRBV19|.|TRBJ2-1|.
TGTGCCAGTAGTATGGGCATTTCACCCTACAATGAGCAGTTCTTC
CASSMGISPYNEQFF
>TRBV5-1|.|TRBJ2-5|TRBD2
TGCGCCAGCAGCTTGAGGATAGCGGGAGGGGGTCTGCGGGAGACCCAGTACTTC
CASSLRIAGGGLRETQYF
>TRBV5-8|.|TRBJ2-7|.
TGTGCCAGCAGCTGGAGCTCCTACGAGCAGTACTTC
CASSWSSYEQYF
>TRBV4-2|once|TRBJ1-5|TRBD1
TGTGCCAGCAGCCAAGGGAGACAGGGGGGTCAGCCCCAGCATTTT
CASSQGRQGGQPQHF
>TRBV5-4|.|TRBJ1-4|.
TGTGCCAGCAGCTCTGGGAGGGCGGATGAAAAACTGTTTTTT
CASSSGRADEKLFF
>TRBV4-2|.|TRBJ2-7|.
TGTGCCAGCAGCCAAGGGACTACGGGGATCGACGAGCAGTACTTC
CASSQGTTGIDEQYF
>TRBV5-6|.|TRBJ2-5|TRBD2
TGTGCCAGCAGCTCCGCGCAGGGAGGGGAGACCCAGTACTTC
CASSSAQGGETQYF
>TRBV11-3|.|TRBJ2-1|.
TGTGCCAGCAGCTTATTGCAGGGATGTTTCTACAATGAGCAGTTCTTC
CASSLLQGCFYNEQFF
>TRBV18|few|TRBJ1-1|.
TGTGCCAGCTCAAGAGACAGGAAGAACACTGAAGCTTTCTTT
CASSRDRKNTEAFF
>TRBV6-5|few|TRBJ2-3|TRBD2
TGTGCCAGCAGGCCGACTGCCCGGGAGGCAGATACGCAGTATTTT
CASRPTAREADTQYF
>TRBV10-1|.|TRBJ2-1|.
TGCGCCTCACCTGGGAGAAGACACGCCTACAATGAGCAGTTCTTC
CASPGRRHAYNEQFF
>TRBV20-1|.|TRBJ1-2|TRBD1
TGCAGTGCTAGTTATACCGACAGGGGAGGCTATGGCTACACCTTC
CSASYTDRGGYGYTF
>TRBV12-3/TRBV12-4|.|TRBJ1-1|TRBD1
TGTGCCAGCAGTTGGACAGGGAACACTGAAGCTTTCTTT
CASSWTGNTEAFF
>TRBV27|.|TRBJ1-2|TRBD1
TGTGCCAGCAGTTTGACCCCGACAGGGGCCTATGGCTACACCTTC
CASSLTPTGAYGYTF
>TRBV19|.|TRBJ2-1|TRBD2
TGTGCCAGTAGTCAGCTAGCGGGAGGAAGGTATGAGCAGTTCTTC
CASSQLAGGRYEQFF
>TRBV2|.|TRBJ1-6|TRBD1
TGTGCCAGCAGGGGGACAGCGGATAATTCACCCCTCCACTTT
CASRGTADNSPLHF
>TRBV5-1|.|TRBJ2-3|TRBD1
TGCGCCAGCAGCTCGGACAGGACAGATACGCAGTATTTT
CASSSDRTDTQYF
>TRBV9|.|TRBJ2-1|TRBD1
TGTGCCAGCAGCCCTCGCGGACAGGGTAGCTACAATGAGCAGTTCTTC
CASSPRGQGSYNEQFF
>TRBV23-1|.|TRBJ2-7|.
TGCGCCAGCACCGCGGACTTACCCCGTCCCCGACGCCTCTACGAGCAGTACTTC
CASTADLPRPRRLYEQYF
>TRBV2|many|TRBJ1-1|TRBD1
TGTGCCAGCAGAATACAGGGGAAGGGGACTGAAGCTTTCTTT
CASRIQGKGTEAFF
>TRBV7-8|.|TRBJ1-1|TRBD1
TGTGCCAGCAGCTCACGCGTGACAGGGGGCCGCACTGAAGCTTTCTTT
CASSSRVTGGRTEAFF
>TRBV18|.|TRBJ1-1|TRBD1
TGTGCCAGCTCAGGGGGACAGGGGAACACTGAAGCTTTCTTT
CASSGGQGNTEAFF
>TRBV3-1/TRBV3-2|.|TRBJ2-7|.
TGTGCCAGCAGCCAAGAATTACCAAGCCTCTCCTACGAGCAGTACTTC
CASSQELPSLSYEQYF
>TRBV18|.|TRBJ2-3|TRBD2
TGTGCCAGCTCTCGAACTAGCGGACTCACAGATACGCAGTATTTT
CASSRTSGLTDTQYF
>TRBV15|once|TRBJ1-5|TRBD1
TGTGCCACCACCACGAGGAGGGACAGGGGAAGTAGCAATCAGCCCCAGCATTTT
CATTTRRDRGSSNQPQHF
>TRBV6-5|.|TRBJ1-1|.
TGTGCCACGAGTGTCAGGGGAACGGACACTGAAGCTTTCTTT
CATSVRGTDTEAFF
>TRBV5-6|.|TRBJ2-6|.
TGTGCCAGCAGCCTTGGGGCGGACGGGGTCCTGACTTTC
CASSLGADGVLTF
>TRBV5-4|once|TRBJ2-7|TRBD2
TGTGCCAGCAGCTTGGGGACTAGCATCAAGCAGTACTTC
CASSLGTSIKQYF
>TRBV21-1|.|TRBJ2-1|.
TGTGCCAGCAGAGGGCGGCTAGCGGAGAGCAATGAGCAGTTCTTC
CASRGRLAESNEQFF
>TRBV28|.|TRBJ2-7|TRBD1
TGTGCCAGCAGATTGACAGGGGGGTCTCACGAGCAGTACTTC
CASRLTGGSHEQYF
>TRBV30|.|TRBJ1-4|TRBD1
TGTGCCTGGAGCGTAACCAGCCGACAGGGGGCAAGGTGGAGTGAAAAACTGTTTTTT
CAWSVTSRQGARWSEKLFF
>TRBV2|.|TRBJ1-4|TRBD1
TGTGCCGTCGAACAGGGGACAACTAATGAAAAACTGTTTTTT
CAVEQGTTNEKLFF
>TRBV3-1/TRBV3-2|.|TRBJ2-5|.
TGTGCCAGCACCCCGCGCGGGCGCGGCGAGACCCAGTACTTC
CASTPRGRGETQYF
>TRBV18|.|TRBJ2-1|.
TGTGCCAGCTCGCCGACAGTGGCCTTTGACAATGAGCAGTTCTTC
CASSPTVAFDNEQFF
>TRBV5-1|once|TRBJ2-5|.
TGCGCCAGCAGCCCGGAAATCGGGGAGACCCAGTACTTC
CASSPEIGETQYF
>TRBV7-9|.|TRBJ1-2|.
TGTGCCAGCAGCTTAACAGTAAACTATGGCTACACCTTC
CASSLTVNYGYTF